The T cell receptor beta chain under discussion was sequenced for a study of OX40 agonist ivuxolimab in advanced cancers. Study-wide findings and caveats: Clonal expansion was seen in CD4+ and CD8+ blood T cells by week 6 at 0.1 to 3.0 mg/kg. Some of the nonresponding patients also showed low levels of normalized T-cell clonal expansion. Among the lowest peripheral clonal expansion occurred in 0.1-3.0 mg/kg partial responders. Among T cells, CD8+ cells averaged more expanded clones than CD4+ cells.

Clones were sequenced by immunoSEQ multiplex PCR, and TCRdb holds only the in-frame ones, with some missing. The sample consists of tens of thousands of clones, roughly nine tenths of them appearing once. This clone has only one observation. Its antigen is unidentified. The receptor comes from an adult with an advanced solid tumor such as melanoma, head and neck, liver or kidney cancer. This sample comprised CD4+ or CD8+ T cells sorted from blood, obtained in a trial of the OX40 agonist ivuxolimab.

This CDR3 reads CASSVGVGYEQYF. The DNA for the CDR3 is TGTGCCAGCAGCGTAGGAGTAGGTTACGAGCAGTACTTC. The rearrangement uses TRBV9 and TRBJ2-7; no clear D. V was clipped by 0 bases and J by 4 bases, with 8 bases between them. In germline, CDR1 is SGDLS, CDR2 YYNGEE. The CDR3 consists of 13 residues.